Described below is a single TCR beta chain sequence and its context. About 10^5 TCR templates were assayed per sample. Produced via immunoSEQ multiplex PCR; TCRdb's table is partial and in-frame only. This sample has fewer than 130,000 clones, with about nine tenths found just once. This entry is derived from a study of siplizumab effects on memory and regulatory T cells. Trimming shortened V by 3 bases and J by 0 bases, and 9 bases separated the two germline ends. The CDR3 is 15 residues long. Looked up from germline, CDR1 is KGHSH and CDR2 is LQKENI. The TCR originated in a human donor in good health. The chain links TRBV18 to TRBJ1-3; D uncertain. The sequenced sample was CD4+ T cells sorted from blood. Written as DNA, the CDR3 is TGTGCCAGCTCACCGTTGACGGACTCTGGAAACACCATATATTTT. Amino acids: CASSPLTDSGNTIYF.